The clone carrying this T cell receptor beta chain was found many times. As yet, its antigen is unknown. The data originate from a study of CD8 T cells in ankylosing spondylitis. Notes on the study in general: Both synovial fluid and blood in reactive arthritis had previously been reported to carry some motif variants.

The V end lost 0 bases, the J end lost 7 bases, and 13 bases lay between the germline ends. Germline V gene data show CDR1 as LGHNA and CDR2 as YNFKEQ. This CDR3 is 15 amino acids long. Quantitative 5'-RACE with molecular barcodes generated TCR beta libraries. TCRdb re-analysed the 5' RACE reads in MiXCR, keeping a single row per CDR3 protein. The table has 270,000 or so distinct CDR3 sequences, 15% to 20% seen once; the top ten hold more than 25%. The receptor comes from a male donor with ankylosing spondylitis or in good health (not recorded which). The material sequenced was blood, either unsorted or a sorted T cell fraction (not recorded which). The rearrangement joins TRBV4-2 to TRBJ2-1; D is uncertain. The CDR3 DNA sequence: TGTGCCAGCAGCCAAGACTCCCCCAGCACTAATGAGCAGTTCTTC. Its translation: CASSQDSPSTNEQFF.